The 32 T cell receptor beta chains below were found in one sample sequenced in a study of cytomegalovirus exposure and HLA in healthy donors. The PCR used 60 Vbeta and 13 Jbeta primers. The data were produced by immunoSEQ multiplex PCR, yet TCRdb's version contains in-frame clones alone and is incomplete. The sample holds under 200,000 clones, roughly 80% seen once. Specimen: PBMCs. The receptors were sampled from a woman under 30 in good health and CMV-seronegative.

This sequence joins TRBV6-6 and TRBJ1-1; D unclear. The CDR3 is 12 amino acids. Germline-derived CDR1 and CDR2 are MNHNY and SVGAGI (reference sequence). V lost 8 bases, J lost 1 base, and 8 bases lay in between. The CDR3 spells CASGEGNTEAFF. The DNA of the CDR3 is TGTGCCAGCGGAGAGGGGAACACTGAAGCTTTCTTT.

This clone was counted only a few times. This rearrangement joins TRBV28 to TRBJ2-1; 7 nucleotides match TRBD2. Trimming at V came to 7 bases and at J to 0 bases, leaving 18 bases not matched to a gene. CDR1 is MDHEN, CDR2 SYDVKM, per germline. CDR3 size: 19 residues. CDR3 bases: TGTGCCAGCATGAACCCCCATCAGAGAGCGGGACCCTCCTACAATGAGCAGTTCTTC. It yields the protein CASMNPHQRAGPSYNEQFF.

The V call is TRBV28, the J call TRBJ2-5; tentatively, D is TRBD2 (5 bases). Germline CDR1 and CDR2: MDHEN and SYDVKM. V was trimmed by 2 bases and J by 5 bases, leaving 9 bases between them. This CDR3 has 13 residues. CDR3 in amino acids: CASSLGGGETQYF. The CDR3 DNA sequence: TGTGCCAGCAGTTTAGGAGGTGGGGAGACCCAGTACTTC.

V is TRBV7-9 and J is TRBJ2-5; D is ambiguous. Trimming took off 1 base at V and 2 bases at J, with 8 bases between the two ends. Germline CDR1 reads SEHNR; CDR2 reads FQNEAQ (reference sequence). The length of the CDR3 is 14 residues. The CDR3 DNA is TGTGCCAGCAGCTTAGGCGCCAAGCAAGAGACCCAGTACTTC. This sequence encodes CASSLGAKQETQYF.

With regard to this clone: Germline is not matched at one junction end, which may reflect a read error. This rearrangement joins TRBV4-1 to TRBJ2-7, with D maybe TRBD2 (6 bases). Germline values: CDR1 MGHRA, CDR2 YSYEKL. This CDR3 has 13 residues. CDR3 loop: CASSQESGGILDF. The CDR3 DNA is TGCGCCAGCAGCCAAGAATCTGGGGGGATCTTGGACTTC.

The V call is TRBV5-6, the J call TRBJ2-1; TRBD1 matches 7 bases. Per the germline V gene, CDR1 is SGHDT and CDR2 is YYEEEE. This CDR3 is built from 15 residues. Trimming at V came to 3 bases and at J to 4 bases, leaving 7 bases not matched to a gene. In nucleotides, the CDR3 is TGTGCCAGCAGCTCCCAGGGGGAGTCTTACAATGAGCAGTTCTTC. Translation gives CASSSQGESYNEQFF.

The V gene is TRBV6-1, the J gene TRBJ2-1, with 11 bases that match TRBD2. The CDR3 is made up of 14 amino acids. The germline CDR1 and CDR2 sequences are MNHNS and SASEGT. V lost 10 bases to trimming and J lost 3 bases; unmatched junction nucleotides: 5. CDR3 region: CAITTSGVYNEQFF. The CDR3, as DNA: TGTGCCATTACGACTAGCGGGGTCTACAATGAGCAGTTCTTC.

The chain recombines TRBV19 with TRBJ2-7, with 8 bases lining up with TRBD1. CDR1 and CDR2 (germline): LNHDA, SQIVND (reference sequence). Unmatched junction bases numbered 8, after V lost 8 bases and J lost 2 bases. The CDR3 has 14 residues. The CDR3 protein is CASGPGQETYEQYF. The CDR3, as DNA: TGTGCCAGTGGGCCGGGACAGGAAACCTACGAGCAGTACTTC.

CDR3 protein: CAWSAGGGQPQHF. As DNA, the CDR3 is TGTGCCTGGAGTGCAGGGGGAGGACAGCCCCAGCATTTT. The V gene is TRBV30, the J gene TRBJ1-5, with 7 bases fitting TRBD1. The CDR3 has 13 residues. V gave up 1 base and J gave up 7 bases; unmatched junction bases: 4. Germline V lookup: CDR1 GTSNPN, CDR2 SVGIG (reference sequence). The variable domain in full, with the rest retrieved from reference TRBV30 and TRBJ1-5, is SQTIHQWPATLVQPVGSPLSLECTVEGTSNPNLYWYRQAAGRGLQLLFYSVGIGQISSEVPQNLSASRPQDRQFILSSKKLLLSDSGFYLCAWSAGGGQPQHFGDGTRLSIL.

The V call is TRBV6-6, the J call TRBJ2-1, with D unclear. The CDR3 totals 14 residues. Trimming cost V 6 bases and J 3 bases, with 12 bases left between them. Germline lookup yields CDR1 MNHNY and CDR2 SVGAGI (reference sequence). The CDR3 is CASSLQDGYNEQFF. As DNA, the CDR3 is TGTGCCAGCAGCCTGCAGGATGGCTACAATGAGCAGTTCTTC.

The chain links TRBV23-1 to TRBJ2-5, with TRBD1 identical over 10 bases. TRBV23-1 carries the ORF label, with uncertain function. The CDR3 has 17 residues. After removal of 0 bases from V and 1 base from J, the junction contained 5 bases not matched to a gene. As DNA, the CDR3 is TGCGCCAGCAGTCAATCGGACAGGGGGAGTCCCCAAGAGACCCAGTACTTC. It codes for CASSQSDRGSPQETQYF.

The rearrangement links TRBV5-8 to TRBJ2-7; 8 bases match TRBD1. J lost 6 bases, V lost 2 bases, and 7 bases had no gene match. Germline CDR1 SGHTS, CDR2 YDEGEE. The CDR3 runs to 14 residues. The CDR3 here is CASSFVGTGGEQYF. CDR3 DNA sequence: TGTGCCAGCAGCTTTGTCGGGACAGGTGGCGAGCAGTACTTC.

CDR3 in DNA: TGCGCCAGCAGCCAGGCACAGGGGGACTATGGCTACACCTTC. This translates into CASSQAQGDYGYTF. The chain combines TRBV4-1 with TRBJ1-2; 8 bases match TRBD1. Per germline, CDR1 MGHRA and CDR2 YSYEKL. V was clipped by 3 bases and J by 3 bases; unmatched bases: 3. There are 14 residues in the CDR3.

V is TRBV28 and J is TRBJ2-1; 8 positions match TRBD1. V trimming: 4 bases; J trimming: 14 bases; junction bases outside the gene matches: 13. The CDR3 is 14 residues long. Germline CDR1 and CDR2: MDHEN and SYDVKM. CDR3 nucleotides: TGTGCCAGCAGTTCGCTCTACGGACAGGGAAGAGAGTTCTTC. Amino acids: CASSSLYGQGREFF. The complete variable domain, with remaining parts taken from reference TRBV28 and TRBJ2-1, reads DVKVTQSSRYLVKRTGEKVFLECVQDMDHENMFWYRQDPGLGLRLIYFSYDVKMKEKGDIPEGYSVSREKKERFSLILESASTNQTSMYLCASSSLYGQGREFFGPGTRLTVL.

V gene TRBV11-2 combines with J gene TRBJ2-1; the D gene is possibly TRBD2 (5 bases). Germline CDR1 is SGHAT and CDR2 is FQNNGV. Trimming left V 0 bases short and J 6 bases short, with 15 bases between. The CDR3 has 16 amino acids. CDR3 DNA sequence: TGTGCCAGCAGCTTAGAAGTCGCTAGCCTACTCAATGAGCAGTTCTTC. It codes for CASSLEVASLLNEQFF.

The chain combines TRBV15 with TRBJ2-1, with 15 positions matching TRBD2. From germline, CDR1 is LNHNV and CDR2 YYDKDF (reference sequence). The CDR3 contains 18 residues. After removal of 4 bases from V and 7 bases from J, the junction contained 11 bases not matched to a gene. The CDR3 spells CATSKSRTSGRARNEQFF. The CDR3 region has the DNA TGTGCCACCAGCAAATCACGGACTAGCGGGAGGGCCCGGAATGAGCAGTTCTTC.

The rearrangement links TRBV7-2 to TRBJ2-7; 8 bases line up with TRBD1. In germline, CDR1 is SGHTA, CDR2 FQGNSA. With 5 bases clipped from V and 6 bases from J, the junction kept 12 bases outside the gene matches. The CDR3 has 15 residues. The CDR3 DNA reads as TGTGCCAGCAGCCGCGGGGTCCAGGGGGCTGGCGAGCAGTACTTC. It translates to CASSRGVQGAGEQYF.

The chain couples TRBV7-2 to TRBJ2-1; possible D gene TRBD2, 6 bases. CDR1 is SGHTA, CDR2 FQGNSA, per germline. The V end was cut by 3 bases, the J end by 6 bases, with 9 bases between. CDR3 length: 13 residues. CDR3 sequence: CASSFSGGNEQFF. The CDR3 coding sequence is TGTGCCAGCAGCTTTTCCGGGGGCAATGAGCAGTTCTTC. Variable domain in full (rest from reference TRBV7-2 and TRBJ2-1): GAGVSQSPSNKVTEKGKDVELRCDPISGHTALYWYRQSLGQGLEFLIYFQGNSAPDKSGLPSDRFSAERTGGSVSTLTIQRTQQEDSAVYLCASSFSGGNEQFFGPGTRLTVL.

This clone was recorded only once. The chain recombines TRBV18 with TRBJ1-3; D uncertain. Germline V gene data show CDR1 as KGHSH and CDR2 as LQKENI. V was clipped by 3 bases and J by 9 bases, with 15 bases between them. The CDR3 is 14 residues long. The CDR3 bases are TGTGCCAGCTCACCCACGCAAGAAACAGTCACCATATATTTT. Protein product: CASSPTQETVTIYF.

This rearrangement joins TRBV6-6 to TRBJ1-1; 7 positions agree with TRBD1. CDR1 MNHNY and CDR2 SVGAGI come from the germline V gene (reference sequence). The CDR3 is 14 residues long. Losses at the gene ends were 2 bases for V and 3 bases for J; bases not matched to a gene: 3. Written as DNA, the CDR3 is TGTGCCAGCAGTTACGCTACAGGGGACACTGAAGCTTTCTTT. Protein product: CASSYATGDTEAFF.

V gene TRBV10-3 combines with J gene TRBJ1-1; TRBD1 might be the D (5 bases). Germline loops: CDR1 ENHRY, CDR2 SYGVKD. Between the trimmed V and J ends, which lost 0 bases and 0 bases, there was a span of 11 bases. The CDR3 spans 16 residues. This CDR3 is CAISESGGELNTEAFF. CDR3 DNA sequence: TGTGCCATCAGTGAGTCCGGGGGGGAACTGAACACTGAAGCTTTCTTT.

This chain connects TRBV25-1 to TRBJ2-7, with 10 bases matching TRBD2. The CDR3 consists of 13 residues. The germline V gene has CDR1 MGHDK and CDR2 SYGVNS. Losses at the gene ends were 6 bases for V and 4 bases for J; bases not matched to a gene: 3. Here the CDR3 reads CASRLAGSYEQYF. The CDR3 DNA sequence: TGTGCCAGCAGACTAGCGGGAAGTTACGAGCAGTACTTC.

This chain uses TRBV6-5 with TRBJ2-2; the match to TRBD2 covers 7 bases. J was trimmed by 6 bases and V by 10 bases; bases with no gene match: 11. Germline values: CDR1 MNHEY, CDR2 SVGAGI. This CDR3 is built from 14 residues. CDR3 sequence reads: CAIRPRGDAGELFF. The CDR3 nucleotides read TGTGCCATCCGACCCCGGGGGGATGCCGGGGAGCTGTTTTTT.

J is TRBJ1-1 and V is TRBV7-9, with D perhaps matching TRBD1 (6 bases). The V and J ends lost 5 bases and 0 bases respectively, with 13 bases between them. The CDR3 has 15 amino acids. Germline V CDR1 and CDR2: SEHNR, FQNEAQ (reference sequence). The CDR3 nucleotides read TGTGCCAGCAGCCCCCAGGGGACACTGAACACTGAAGCTTTCTTT. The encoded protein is CASSPQGTLNTEAFF. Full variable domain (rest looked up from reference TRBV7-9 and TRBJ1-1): DTGVSQNPRHKITKRGQNVTFRCDPISEHNRLYWYRQTLGQGPEFLTYFQNEAQLEKSRLLSDRFSAERPKGSFSTLEIQRTEQGDSAMYLCASSPQGTLNTEAFFGQGTRLTVV.

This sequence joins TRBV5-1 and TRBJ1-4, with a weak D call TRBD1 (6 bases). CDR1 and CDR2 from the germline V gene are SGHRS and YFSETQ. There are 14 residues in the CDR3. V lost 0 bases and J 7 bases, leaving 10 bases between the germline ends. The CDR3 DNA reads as TGCGCCAGCAGCTTGGGTAGGGGGACTGAAAAACTGTTTTTT. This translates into CASSLGRGTEKLFF.

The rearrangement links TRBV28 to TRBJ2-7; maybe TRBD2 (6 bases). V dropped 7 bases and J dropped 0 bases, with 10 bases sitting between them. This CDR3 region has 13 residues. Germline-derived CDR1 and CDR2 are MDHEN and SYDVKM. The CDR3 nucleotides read TGTGCCAGCACAACGGGGGACTCCTACGAGCAGTACTTC. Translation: CASTTGDSYEQYF. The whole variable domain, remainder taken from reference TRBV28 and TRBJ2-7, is DVKVTQSSRYLVKRTGEKVFLECVQDMDHENMFWYRQDPGLGLRLIYFSYDVKMKEKGDIPEGYSVSREKKERFSLILESASTNQTSMYLCASTTGDSYEQYFGPGTRLTVT.

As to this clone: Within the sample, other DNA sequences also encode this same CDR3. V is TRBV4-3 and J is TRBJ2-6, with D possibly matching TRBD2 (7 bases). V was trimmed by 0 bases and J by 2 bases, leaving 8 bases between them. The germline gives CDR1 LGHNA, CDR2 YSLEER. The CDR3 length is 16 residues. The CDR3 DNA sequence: TGCGCCAGCAGCCAAGAAGGGGGGGCTGGGGCCAACGTCCTGACTTTC. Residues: CASSQEGGAGANVLTF.

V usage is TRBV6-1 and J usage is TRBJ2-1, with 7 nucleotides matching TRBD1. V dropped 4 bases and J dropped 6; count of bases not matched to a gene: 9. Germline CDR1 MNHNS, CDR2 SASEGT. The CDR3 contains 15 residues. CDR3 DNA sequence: TGTGCCAGCAGTGGGGACAGTCCGAATGCCAATGAGCAGTTCTTC. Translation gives CASSGDSPNANEQFF.

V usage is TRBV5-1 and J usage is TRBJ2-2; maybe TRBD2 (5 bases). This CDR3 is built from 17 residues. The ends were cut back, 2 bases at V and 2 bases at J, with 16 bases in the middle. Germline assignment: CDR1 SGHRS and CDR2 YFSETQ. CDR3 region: CASSLLAPSSNTGELFF. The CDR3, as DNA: TGCGCCAGCAGCTTATTGGCTCCTAGCAGTAACACCGGGGAGCTGTTTTTT.

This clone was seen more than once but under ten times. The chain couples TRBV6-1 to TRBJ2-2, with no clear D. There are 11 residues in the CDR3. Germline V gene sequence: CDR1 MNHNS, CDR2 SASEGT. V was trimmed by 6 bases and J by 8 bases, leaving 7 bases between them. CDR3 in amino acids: CASSWAGELFF. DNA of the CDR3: TGTGCCAGCAGCTGGGCAGGGGAGCTGTTTTTT.

This CDR3 is CASGRRPRDRNTEAFF. CDR3 bases: TGTGCCAGCGGACGTCGACCCCGGGACAGGAACACTGAAGCTTTCTTT. The chain uses TRBV7-8 and TRBJ1-1; TRBD1 matches at 7 bases. CDR1 is SGHVS and CDR2 is FQNEAQ in the germline V gene. The CDR3 totals 16 residues. V trimming: 8 bases; J trimming: 1 base; junction bases outside the gene matches: 13.

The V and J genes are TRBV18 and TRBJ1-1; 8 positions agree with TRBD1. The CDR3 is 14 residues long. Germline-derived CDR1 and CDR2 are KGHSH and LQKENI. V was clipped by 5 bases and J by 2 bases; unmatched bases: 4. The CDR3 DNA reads TGTGCCAGCTCAGGACAGGGATTAAACACTGAAGCTTTCTTT. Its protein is CASSGQGLNTEAFF.